This TCR beta chain stems from a study of cytomegalovirus exposure and HLA in healthy donors. Broader study findings: TCR beta chain V- and J-gene trimming was linked, in a later analysis, to a missense variant in DCLRE1C. Reportedly, diagnosis of cytomegalovirus status by the classifier showed high specificity and sensitivity. In vitro checks showed that a few CMV-associated chains really do target CMV antigens.

Remarks on this clone: Antigen specificity is unknown. Other DNA sequences of this sample code for an identical CDR3.

Researchers ran the PCR with 60 Vbeta and 13 Jbeta primers. Sequencing used immunoSEQ multiplex PCR; TCRdb keeps in-frame clones, though not all of them. The repertoire has around 250,000 clones, approximately 80% of them found once; the top ten carry about 7.3%. This receptor was taken from a woman aged 55-75 years in good health and CMV-seropositive. Material: PBMCs.

The CDR3 sequence is CASSLGTGFYEQYF. CDR3 nucleotide sequence: TGTGCCAGCAGCTTGGGAACAGGGTTCTACGAGCAGTACTTC. The rearrangement uses TRBV5-6 and TRBJ2-7, with D maybe TRBD1 (6 bases). Germline V gene sequence: CDR1 SGHDT, CDR2 YYEEEE. The V end lost 0 bases, the J end lost 3 bases, and 10 bases lay between the germline ends. The CDR3 loop spans 14 amino acids.